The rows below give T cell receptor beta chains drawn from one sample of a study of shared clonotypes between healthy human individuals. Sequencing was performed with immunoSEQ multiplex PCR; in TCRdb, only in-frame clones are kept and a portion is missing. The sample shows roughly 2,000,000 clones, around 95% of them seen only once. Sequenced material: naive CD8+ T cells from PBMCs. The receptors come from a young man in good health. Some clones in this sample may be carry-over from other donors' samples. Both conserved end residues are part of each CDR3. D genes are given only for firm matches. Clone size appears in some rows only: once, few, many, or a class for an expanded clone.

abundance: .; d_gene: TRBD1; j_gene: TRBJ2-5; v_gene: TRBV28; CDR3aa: CASRDRGQWQETQYF; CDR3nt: TGTGCCAGCAGAGACAGGGGGCAATGGCAAGAGACCCAGTACTTC
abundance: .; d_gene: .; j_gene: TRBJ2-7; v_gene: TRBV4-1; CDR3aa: CASSQGPTESYEQYF; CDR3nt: TGCGCCAGCAGCCAAGGACCGACTGAATCCTACGAGCAGTACTTC
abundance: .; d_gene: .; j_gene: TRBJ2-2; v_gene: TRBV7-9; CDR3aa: CASSPETGELFF; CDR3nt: TGTGCCAGCAGTCCTGAGACCGGGGAGCTGTTTTTT
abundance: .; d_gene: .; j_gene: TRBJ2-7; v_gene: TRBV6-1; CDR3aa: CASRVTFVSSYEQYF; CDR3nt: TGTGCCAGCAGAGTGACGTTTGTCAGCTCCTACGAGCAGTACTTC
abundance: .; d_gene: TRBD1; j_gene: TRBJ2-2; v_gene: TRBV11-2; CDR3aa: CASSNRPGQGDTGELFF; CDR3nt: TGTGCCAGCAGCAACCGACCGGGACAGGGAGACACCGGGGAGCTGTTTTTT
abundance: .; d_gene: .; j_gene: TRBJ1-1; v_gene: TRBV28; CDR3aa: CASSLKWQGSSEAFF; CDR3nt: TGTGCCAGCAGTTTAAAATGGCAGGGATCTTCTGAAGCTTTCTTT
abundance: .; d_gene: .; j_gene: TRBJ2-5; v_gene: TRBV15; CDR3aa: CATSPEGYQETQYF; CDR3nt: TGTGCCACCAGCCCAGAGGGTTATCAAGAGACCCAGTACTTC
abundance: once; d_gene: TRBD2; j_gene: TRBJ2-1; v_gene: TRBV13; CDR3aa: CASRSGRARNEQFF; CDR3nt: TGTGCCAGTAGGAGCGGGAGGGCCAGGAATGAGCAGTTCTTC
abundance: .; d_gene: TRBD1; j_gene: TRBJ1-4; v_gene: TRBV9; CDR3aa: CASSADREEKLFF; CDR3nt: TGTGCCAGCAGCGCGGACAGGGAGGAAAAACTGTTTTTT
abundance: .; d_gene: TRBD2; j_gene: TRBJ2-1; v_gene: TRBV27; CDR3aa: CASRAGTSGYNEQFF; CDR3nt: TGTGCCAGCAGAGCCGGGACTAGCGGTTACAATGAGCAGTTCTTC
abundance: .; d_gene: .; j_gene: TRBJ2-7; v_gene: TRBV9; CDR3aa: CASSANGEQYF; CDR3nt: TGTGCCAGCAGCGCTAACGGCGAGCAGTACTTC
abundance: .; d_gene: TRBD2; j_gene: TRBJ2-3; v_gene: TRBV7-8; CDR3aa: CASSVNGLAGTDTQYF; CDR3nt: TGTGCCAGCAGCGTTAATGGACTAGCGGGCACAGATACGCAGTATTTT
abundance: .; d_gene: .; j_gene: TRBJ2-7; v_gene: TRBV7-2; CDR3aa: CASRAGQTALYEQYF; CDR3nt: TGTGCCAGCAGGGCGGGACAGACAGCCCTCTACGAGCAGTACTTC
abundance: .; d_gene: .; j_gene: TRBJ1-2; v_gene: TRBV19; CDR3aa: CASSITPSGPGYTF; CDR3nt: TGTGCCAGTAGCATTACCCCCTCGGGGCCCGGCTACACCTTC
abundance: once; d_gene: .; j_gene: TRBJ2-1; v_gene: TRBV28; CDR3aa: CASSLPARPLGEQFF; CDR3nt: TGTGCCAGCAGTTTACCGGCGCGACCCCTGGGTGAGCAGTTCTTC
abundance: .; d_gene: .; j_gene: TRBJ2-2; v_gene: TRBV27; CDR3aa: CASSSRLVPGELFF; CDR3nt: TGTGCCAGCAGCTCCCGACTAGTTCCCGGGGAGCTGTTTTTT
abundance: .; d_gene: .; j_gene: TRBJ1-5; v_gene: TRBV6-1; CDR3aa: CASSEWGEYQPQHF; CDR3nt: TGTGCCAGCAGTGAATGGGGGGAGTATCAGCCCCAGCATTTT
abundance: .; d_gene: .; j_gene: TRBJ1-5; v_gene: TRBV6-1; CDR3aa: CASSESTPALSNQPQHF; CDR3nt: TGTGCCAGCAGTGAATCAACACCCGCACTTAGCAATCAGCCCCAGCATTTT
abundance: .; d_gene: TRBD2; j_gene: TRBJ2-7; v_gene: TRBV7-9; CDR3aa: CASSTFLESGTSGYEQYF; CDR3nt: TGTGCCAGCAGCACATTCTTAGAATCCGGGACTAGCGGCTACGAGCAGTACTTC
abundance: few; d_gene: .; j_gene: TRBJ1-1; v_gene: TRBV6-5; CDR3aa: CASRAHRDTEAFF; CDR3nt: TGTGCCAGCAGAGCTCACAGGGACACTGAAGCTTTCTTT
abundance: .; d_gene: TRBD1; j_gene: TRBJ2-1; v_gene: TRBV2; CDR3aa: CASSWTGYYNEQFF; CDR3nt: TGTGCCAGCAGTTGGACAGGGTACTACAATGAGCAGTTCTTC
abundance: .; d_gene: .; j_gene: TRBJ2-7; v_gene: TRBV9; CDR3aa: CASSVGQGAYEQYF; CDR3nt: TGTGCCAGCAGCGTAGGGCAGGGCGCCTACGAGCAGTACTTC
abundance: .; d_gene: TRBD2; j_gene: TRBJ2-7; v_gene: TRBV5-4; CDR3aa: CASSLAVAGGYEQYF; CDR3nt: TGTGCCAGCAGCTTGGCCGTAGCGGGAGGATACGAGCAGTACTTC
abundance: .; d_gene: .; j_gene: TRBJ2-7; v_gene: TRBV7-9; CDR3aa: CASSLGPGSYEQYF; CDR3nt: TGTGCCAGCAGCTTAGGACCGGGGTCCTACGAGCAGTACTTC
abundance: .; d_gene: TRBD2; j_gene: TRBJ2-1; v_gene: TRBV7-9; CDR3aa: CASSWPLAGGPVNEQFF; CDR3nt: TGTGCCAGCAGCTGGCCGTTAGCGGGAGGGCCCGTGAATGAGCAGTTCTTC
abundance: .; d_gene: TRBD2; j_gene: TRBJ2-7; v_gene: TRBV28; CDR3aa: CASSLGLEEGYEQYF; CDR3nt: TGTGCCAGCAGTCTGGGACTAGAGGAGGGCTACGAGCAGTACTTC
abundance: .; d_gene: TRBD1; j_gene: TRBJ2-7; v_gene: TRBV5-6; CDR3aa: CASSASRDSPHEQYF; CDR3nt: TGTGCCAGCAGCGCTAGCCGGGACAGCCCCCACGAGCAGTACTTC
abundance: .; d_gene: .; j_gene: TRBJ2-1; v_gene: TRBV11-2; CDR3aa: CASSLVYWRGSSYNEQFF; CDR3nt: TGTGCCAGCAGCTTAGTCTACTGGCGTGGGAGCTCCTACAATGAGCAGTTCTTC
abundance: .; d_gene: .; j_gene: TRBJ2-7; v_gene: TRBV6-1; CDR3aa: CASSAPGRYEQYF; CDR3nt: TGTGCCAGCAGTGCCCCAGGCCGCTACGAGCAGTACTTC
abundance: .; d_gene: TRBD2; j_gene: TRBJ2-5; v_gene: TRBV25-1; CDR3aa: CASSGVAGDRETQYF; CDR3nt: TGTGCCAGCAGTGGAGTAGCGGGAGATCGAGAGACCCAGTACTTC
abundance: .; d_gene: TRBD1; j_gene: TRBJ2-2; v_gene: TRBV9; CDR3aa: CASSGQGARTGELFF; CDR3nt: TGTGCCAGCAGCGGACAGGGGGCGCGGACCGGGGAGCTGTTTTTT
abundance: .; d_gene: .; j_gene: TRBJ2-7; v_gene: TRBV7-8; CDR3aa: CASSLNRVDEQYF; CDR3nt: TGTGCCAGCAGCTTAAACAGGGTAGACGAGCAGTACTTC
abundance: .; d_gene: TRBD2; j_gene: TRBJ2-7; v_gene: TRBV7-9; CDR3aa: CASSLPAGTSGSWAYEQYF; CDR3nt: TGTGCCAGCAGCTTACCTGCCGGGACTAGCGGGAGTTGGGCCTACGAGCAGTACTTC
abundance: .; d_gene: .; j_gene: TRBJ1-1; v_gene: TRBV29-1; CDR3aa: CSVEDWWADGTEAFF; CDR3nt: TGCAGCGTTGAAGATTGGTGGGCGGACGGCACTGAAGCTTTCTTT
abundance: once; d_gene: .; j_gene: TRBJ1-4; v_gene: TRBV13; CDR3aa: CASSLGGVNEKLFF; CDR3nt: TGTGCCAGCAGCTTAGGGGGAGTCAATGAAAAACTGTTTTTT
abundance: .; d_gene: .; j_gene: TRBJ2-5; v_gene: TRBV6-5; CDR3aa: CASSLIAGLAETQYF; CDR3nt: TGTGCCAGCAGTCTTATCGCTGGGCTCGCGGAGACCCAGTACTTC
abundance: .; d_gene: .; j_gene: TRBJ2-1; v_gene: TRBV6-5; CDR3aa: CASSYRGEIYNEQFF; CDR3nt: TGTGCCAGCAGTTACCGCGGGGAAATCTACAATGAGCAGTTCTTC
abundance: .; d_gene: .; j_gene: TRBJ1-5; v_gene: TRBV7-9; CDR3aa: CASSSYNQPQHF; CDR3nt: TGTGCCAGCAGCTCTTACAATCAGCCCCAGCATTTT
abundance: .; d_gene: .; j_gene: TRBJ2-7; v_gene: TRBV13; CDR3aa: CASSLGRDLSSYEQYF; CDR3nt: TGTGCCAGCAGCTTAGGCCGGGACCTGAGCTCCTACGAGCAGTACTTC
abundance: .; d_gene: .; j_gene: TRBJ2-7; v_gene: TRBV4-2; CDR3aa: CASSGASGHSYEQYF; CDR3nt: TGTGCCAGCAGCGGCGCCTCGGGTCACTCCTACGAGCAGTACTTC
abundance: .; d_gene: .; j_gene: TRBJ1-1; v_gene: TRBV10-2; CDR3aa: CASSSEVPMNTEAFF; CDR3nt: TGCGCCAGCAGTTCCGAAGTCCCCATGAACACTGAAGCTTTCTTT
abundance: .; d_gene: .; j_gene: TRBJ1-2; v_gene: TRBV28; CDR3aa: CASSLTPGGGNYGYTF; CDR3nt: TGTGCCAGCAGTTTAACCCCAGGAGGAGGGAACTATGGCTACACCTTC
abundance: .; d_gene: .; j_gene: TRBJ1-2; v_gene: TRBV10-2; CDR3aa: CASSGSVYGYTF; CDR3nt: TGCGCCAGCAGTGGGTCAGTCTATGGCTACACCTTC
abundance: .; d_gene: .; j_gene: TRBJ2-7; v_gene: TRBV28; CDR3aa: CASSSDKSYEQYF; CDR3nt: TGTGCCAGCAGTTCTGACAAATCCTACGAGCAGTACTTC
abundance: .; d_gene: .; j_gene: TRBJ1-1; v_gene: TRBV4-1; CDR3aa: CASSFRTDNTEAFF; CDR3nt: TGCGCCAGCAGCTTTAGGACAGATAACACTGAAGCTTTCTTT
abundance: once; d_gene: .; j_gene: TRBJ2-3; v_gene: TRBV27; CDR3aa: CASSLSSLAGYPLTDTQYF; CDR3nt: TGTGCCAGCAGTTTATCGTCCCTAGCCGGGTACCCTCTCACAGATACGCAGTATTTT
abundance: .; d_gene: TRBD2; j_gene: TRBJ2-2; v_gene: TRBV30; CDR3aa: CAWSGEREGLNTGELFF; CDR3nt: TGTGCCTGGAGCGGGGAGCGGGAGGGCCTGAACACCGGGGAGCTGTTTTTT
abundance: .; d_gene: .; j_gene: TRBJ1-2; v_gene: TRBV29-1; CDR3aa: CALPGGQGGYTF; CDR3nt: TGCGCCCTACCGGGCGGGCAGGGTGGCTACACCTTC
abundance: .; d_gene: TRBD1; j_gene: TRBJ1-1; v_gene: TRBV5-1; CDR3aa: CASGIGGLNTEAFF; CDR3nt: TGCGCCAGCGGTATAGGGGGCCTGAACACTGAAGCTTTCTTT
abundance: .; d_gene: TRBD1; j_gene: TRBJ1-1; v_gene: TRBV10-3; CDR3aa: CAISEPGQGDTEAFF; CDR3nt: TGTGCCATCAGTGAGCCGGGACAGGGTGACACTGAAGCTTTCTTT
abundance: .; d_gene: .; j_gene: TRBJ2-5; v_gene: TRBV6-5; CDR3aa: CASSYSMSGLSMEQYF; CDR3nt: TGTGCCAGCAGTTACTCAATGTCTGGCCTTTCCATGGAGCAGTACTTC
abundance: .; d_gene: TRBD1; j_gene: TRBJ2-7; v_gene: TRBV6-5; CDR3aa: CASSNTGTGYYEQYF; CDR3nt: TGTGCCAGCAGCAACACCGGGACAGGGTACTACGAGCAGTACTTC
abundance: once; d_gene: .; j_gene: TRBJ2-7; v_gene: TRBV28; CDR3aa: CASSHYREYPPNEQYF; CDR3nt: TGTGCCAGCAGTCACTACAGGGAGTACCCACCTAACGAGCAGTACTTC
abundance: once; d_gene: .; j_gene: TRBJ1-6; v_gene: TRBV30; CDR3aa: CAWSLSSYNSPLHF; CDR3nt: TGTGCCTGGAGCCTCAGCTCCTATAATTCACCCCTCCACTTT